The next 24 T cell receptor beta chains were all read from a single sample in a study of T cell clonality in common variable immunodeficiency. Sequencing was performed with immunoSEQ multiplex PCR; in TCRdb, only in-frame clones are kept and a portion is missing. Sampling found about 39,000 clones, none seen once. Material for sequencing was peripheral blood mononuclear cells. The source is a person between 18 and 69 years old in good health.

This clone came up a few times. The CDR3 extends 3 residues past the end of the read, so its final part is completed from the germline J gene. The chain recombines TRBV5-6 with TRBJ2-7; 10 nucleotides align to TRBD1. Germline loops: CDR1 SGHDT, CDR2 YYEEEE. This CDR3 comprises 15 residues. V gave up 3 bases and J gave up 3 bases; unmatched junction bases: 6. CDR3 DNA (partial): TGTGCCAGCAGCTGGCCGGGACAGGGGATCTACGAG. Translating gives CASSWPGQGIYE. The whole CDR3 is CASSWPGQGIYEQYF.

This clone has a count of ten or more. The missing CDR3 end, 3 residues past where the read stops, is filled in from the germline J gene. The rearrangement uses TRBV18 and TRBJ1-1, with D tentatively TRBD1 (5 bases). The germline CDR1 and CDR2 sequences are KGHSH and LQKENI. The CDR3 loop spans 14 amino acids. The ends were cut back, 0 bases at V and 3 bases at J, with 8 bases in the middle. The CDR3 loop reads CASSPPRGYTEAFF. CDR3 bases read: TGTGCCAGCTCACCACCGAGGGGTTACACTGAA.

The table lists this clone with a few counts. The CDR3 is cut off 3 residues early in the read; its end comes from the germline J gene. The V call is TRBV19, the J call TRBJ2-4; D is possibly TRBD1 (7 bases). Germline lookup yields CDR1 LNHDA and CDR2 SQIVND (reference sequence). The CDR3 is 16 residues long. CDR3 in amino acids: CASSIGGQIFINGQYF. CDR3 DNA (partial): TGTGCCAGTAGTATCGGGGGACAGATTTTCATCAATGGT.

On this clone itself: The DNA ends 3 residues before the CDR3 does, and the rest of the CDR3 is filled in from the germline J gene. The chain links TRBV30 to TRBJ2-3; TRBD1 aligns across 9 bases. The CDR3 has 14 residues. The germline gives CDR1 GTSNPN, CDR2 SVGIG (reference sequence). CDR3 sequence reads: CAWEVGTGRKTQYF. Partial CDR3 DNA: TGTGCCTGGGAAGTTGGGACAGGGCGAAAGACG.

This clone has ten or more counts. Read coverage stops 3 residues before the CDR3 terminus; the germline J gene supplies the remainder. This chain links TRBV7-9 with TRBJ1-5, with D possibly matching TRBD1 (5 bases). Germline CDR1 and CDR2: SEHNR and FQNEAQ (reference sequence). The CDR3 spans 14 residues. Trimming removed 5 bases at V and 2 bases at J, with 10 bases between. This chain's CDR3 is CASSPQGGNQPQHF. CDR3 DNA, as far as it was read: TGTGCCAGCAGCCCCCAGGGAGGCAATCAGCCC.

This clone was observed a handful of times. The read finishes 3 residues shy of the CDR3 end, and the germline J gene is used to complete it. The chain carries TRBV19 and TRBJ1-2, with 10 bases identical to TRBD1. Germline CDR1 and CDR2: LNHDA and SQIVND (reference sequence). This CDR3 region has 13 residues. CDR3 loop: CASRDRGSNDYTF. Incomplete CDR3 DNA: TGTGCCAGCCGGGACAGGGGTTCCAATGAC. The full variable domain, its missing parts supplied by reference TRBV19 and TRBJ1-2, is DGGITQSPKYLFRKEGQNVTLSCEQNLNHDAMYWYRQDPGQGLRLIYYSQIVNDFQKGDIAEGYSVSREKKESFPLTVTSAQKNPTAFYLCASRDRGSNDYTFGSGTRLTVV.

As for this clone: With the read ending 3 residues before the CDR3 end, the germline J gene is used to fill in that end. The chain combines TRBV30 with TRBJ1-2; tentatively, D is TRBD1 (5 bases). CDR3 length equals 13 residues. Germline V CDR1 and CDR2: GTSNPN, SVGIG (reference sequence). The sequenced part of the CDR3 DNA is TGTGCCTGTGCTAGCGGCGGGGGGGATGAA. This gives the protein CACASGGGDE. From start to end, the CDR3 is CACASGGGDEYTF.

In this sample, this clone turned up many times. The read comes to an end 3 residues before the CDR3 does, leaving the germline J gene to fill in the end. V and J are TRBV20-1 and TRBJ2-7; the D gene is possibly TRBD2 (5 bases). The CDR3 covers 13 residues. V was clipped by 5 bases and J by 6 bases, with 17 bases between them. Germline CDR1 reads DFQATT; CDR2 reads SNEGSKA (reference sequence). CDR3 region: CSAPTLVHREQYF. The covered CDR3 bases are TGCAGTGCTCCCACACTAGTCCACCGCGAG.

This clone was seen ten or more times. The missing CDR3 end, 3 residues past where the read stops, is filled in from the germline J gene. V gene TRBV28 combines with J gene TRBJ1-2; 7 nucleotides agree with TRBD1. The CDR3 runs 17 residues. The germline V gene encodes CDR1 MDHEN and CDR2 SYDVKM. The ends lost 7 bases at V and 6 bases at J; junction bases unmatched: 20. The CDR3 loop is CASIGVRRDRKNDGYTF. The covered CDR3 bases are TGTGCCAGCATCGGTGTCCGCCGGGACAGAAAAAATGATGGC.

As to this clone: Read coverage stops 3 residues before the CDR3 terminus; the germline J gene supplies the remainder. The chain recombines TRBV7-9 with TRBJ2-3, with D possibly matching TRBD2 (5 bases). Germline V gene data show CDR1 as SEHNR and CDR2 as FQNEAQ (reference sequence). Trimming stripped 3 bases from V and 3 bases from J, with 7 bases between. The CDR3 consists of 13 residues. CDR3 DNA, as far as it was read: TGTGCCAGCAGCTTTCGCGGGACAGATACG. Protein: CASSFRGTDT. The whole CDR3 sequence reads CASSFRGTDTQYF.

This clone showed up just a few times. The DNA ends 3 residues before the CDR3 does, and the rest of the CDR3 is filled in from the germline J gene. The chain employs TRBV13 and TRBJ1-2; 9 bases agree with TRBD1. The CDR3 consists of 16 residues. Germline V gene lookup returns CDR1 PRHDT and CDR2 FYEKMQ (reference sequence). With 5 bases clipped from V and 1 base from J, the junction kept 8 bases outside the gene matches. Partial CDR3 DNA: TGTGCCAGCAGCCGAAGAGGACAGGGGAATAACTATGGC. Amino acid sequence: CASSRRGQGNNYG. The complete CDR3 reads CASSRRGQGNNYGYTF.

In the case of this clone: The read gets to within 3 residues of the CDR3 end, and the germline J gene fills in the rest. J is TRBJ1-2 and V is TRBV19, with D perhaps TRBD1 (5 bases). Germline V gene lookup returns CDR1 LNHDA and CDR2 SQIVND (reference sequence). The CDR3 has 13 amino acids. The DNA read from the CDR3 is TGTGCCAGTAGTTCGGGACTCGTCGTGGGC. Its protein is CASSSGLVVG. The entire CDR3 protein reads CASSSGLVVGYTF.

This clone was recorded a few times. From the germline J gene comes the end of the CDR3, since the read stops 3 residues before it. This sequence joins TRBV5-1 and TRBJ2-5; 7 nucleotides align to TRBD2. CDR3 length: 16 residues. Germline V gives CDR1 SGHRS, CDR2 YFSETQ. Trimming cost V 4 bases and J 0 bases; bases outside gene matches: 9. The CDR3 here is CASSPGTGGYQETQYF. Incomplete CDR3 DNA: TGCGCCAGCAGCCCGGGGACGGGGGGATACCAAGAGACC.

This clone was counted ten times or more. The CDR3 DNA, read in part, is TGTGCCAGCAGCTCACGGGGTAGCGGGAGGGCCTTTGAGGCCAAAAACATT. It yields the protein CASSSRGSGRAFEAKNI. The complete CDR3 sequence is CASSSRGSGRAFEAKNIQYF. This chain uses TRBV7-1 with TRBJ2-4; 11 positions agree with TRBD2. The read stops 3 residues short of the end of the CDR3; the missing end is completed from the germline J gene. TRBV7-1 is recorded as an ORF, its role being uncertain. The CDR3 runs to 20 residues. V was clipped by 2 bases and J by 1 base; unmatched bases: 13.

This clone was detected only a few times. Partial CDR3 DNA: TGTGCCAGCAGCTACCAGGGGTACACTGAA. Residues: CASSYQGYTE. The CDR3, in full, reads CASSYQGYTEAFF. The V call is TRBV6-2 or TRBV6-3, the J call TRBJ1-1, with D tentatively TRBD1 (6 bases). The read falls 3 residues short of the CDR3 end, and the missing part is taken from the germline J gene. In germline, CDR1 is MNHEY, CDR2 SVGEGT. The CDR3 runs 13 residues. V dropped 6 bases and J dropped 3 bases, with 11 bases sitting between them.

This clone was seen repeatedly, ten times or more. The read ends 3 residues early relative to the CDR3; the germline J gene fills the gap. The rearrangement joins TRBV7-3 to TRBJ2-3; no clear D gene. The germline V and J ends were trimmed by 2 bases and 1 base, with 7 bases remaining between them. Germline V lookup: CDR1 SGHTA, CDR2 FQGTGA. The CDR3 has 14 residues. Partial CDR3 DNA: TGTGCCAGCAGCTTAGGCGGCCGCACAGATACG. Protein sequence: CASSLGGRTDT. In full, the CDR3 reads CASSLGGRTDTQYF.

There are many counts of this clone. The missing CDR3 end, 3 residues past where the read stops, is filled in from the germline J gene. The chain joins TRBV28 to TRBJ2-3; weak D call: TRBD2 (5 bases). The length of the CDR3 is 16 residues. Germline V gives CDR1 MDHEN, CDR2 SYDVKM. Trimming shortened V by 2 bases and J by 0 bases, and 12 bases separated the two germline ends. The part of the CDR3 DNA that was read is TGTGCCAGCAGTTTAATCGGACTGGGGAGCACAGATACG. Its protein is CASSLIGLGSTDT. The entire CDR3 protein reads CASSLIGLGSTDTQYF.

As regards this clone: The CDR3 end is not reached by the read, which stops 3 residues before it; the germline J gene fills it in. The rearrangement uses TRBV18 and TRBJ1-2; 10 bases match TRBD1. CDR1 and CDR2 (germline): KGHSH, LQKENI. This CDR3 is built from 14 residues. The CDR3 protein is CASSPDRGTYDYTF. CDR3 DNA, as far as it was read: TGTGCCAGCTCACCGGACAGGGGGACCTACGAC.

This clone has at least ten counts. The read halts 3 residues ahead of the CDR3 end, with the missing end drawn from the germline J gene. This chain uses TRBV5-1 with TRBJ2-7; D not certain. The CDR3 totals 13 residues. V dropped 3 bases and J dropped 6 bases, with 13 bases sitting between them. Germline V lookup: CDR1 SGHRS, CDR2 YFSETQ. The covered CDR3 bases are TGCGCCAGCAGCTCCCCCGGTAAAACCGAG. Amino acid sequence: CASSSPGKTE. In full, the CDR3 reads CASSSPGKTEQYF.

This clone showed up many times. The read ends 3 residues before the CDR3 terminus; that terminus is restored from the germline J gene. The genes are TRBV20-1 and TRBJ2-2; 7 bases line up with TRBD1. CDR1 and CDR2 from the germline V gene are DFQATT and SNEGSKA (reference sequence). This CDR3 region has 14 residues. Partial CDR3 DNA: TGCAGTGCGTATTCGGGACAGTATAATTCACCG. It specifies CSAYSGQYNSP. The CDR3 reads in full as CSAYSGQYNSPLFF.

This clone was detected many times. The read terminates 3 residues before the CDR3 end, so the remaining end is supplied by the germline J gene. The chain links TRBV19 to TRBJ1-2; 9 nucleotides align to TRBD1. Germline CDR1 and CDR2: LNHDA and SQIVND (reference sequence). V lost 3 bases and J lost 1; bases outside the gene matches: 3. This CDR3 region has 15 residues. The CDR3 reads CASSMWTGDNYGYTF. Incomplete CDR3 DNA: TGTGCCAGTAGTATGTGGACAGGGGATAACTATGGC.

This clone appeared many times. The read terminates 3 residues ahead of where the CDR3 ends, so the germline J gene completes it. This chain uses TRBV6-2 or TRBV6-3 with TRBJ2-7; 7 bases align to TRBD1. The V segment lost 8 bases and the J segment 0 bases; nucleotides outside the gene matches: 10. The CDR3 length is 15 residues. Germline CDR1 reads MNHEY; CDR2 reads SVGEGT. CDR3 sequence: CASGPTGASSYEQYF. The CDR3 DNA, read in part, is TGTGCCAGCGGACCAACAGGGGCGAGCTCCTACGAG.

This clone was seen ten or more times. The CDR3 goes on 3 residues after the read ends, and that part is filled in from the germline J gene. The chain links TRBV18 to TRBJ2-5, with D perhaps matching TRBD2 (5 bases). CDR1 is KGHSH and CDR2 is LQKENI in the germline V gene. This CDR3 has 14 residues. V gave up 4 bases and J gave up 2 bases, with 11 bases separating them. CDR3 protein: CASSQKSGQETQYF. The part of the CDR3 DNA that was read is TGTGCCAGCTCACAAAAAAGCGGACAAGAGACC.

There are a few counts of this clone. One end of the junction fails to match germline, which may point to a read error. The CDR3 region is CSSSLPGSGEKLFF. CDR3 DNA, as far as it was read: TGTTCCAGCAGCTTACCGGGCTCAGGGGAAAAG. This chain links TRBV7-9 with TRBJ2-2; perhaps TRBD1 as D (6 bases). The CDR3 end lies 3 residues beyond the end of the read and is filled in from the germline J gene. The germline CDR1 and CDR2 sequences are SEHNR and FQNEAQ (reference sequence). The CDR3 runs 14 residues.